This T cell receptor beta chain came from a study of vaccination effects on CD4 cells after COVID-19. Overall study results and limits: Sampling in the study covered few convalescent patients and included no early post-infection timepoints.

Viral peptide pools were used in the ViraFEST assay to expand antigen-specific CD4+ T cells, and sequencing came afterward. Researchers isolated CD4+ T cells once less than 13 days of culture had elapsed. Each participant was given two doses of one vaccine (BNT162b2 or mRNA-1273). This CDR3 contains 14 residues. Germline V gene sequence: CDR1 SGHRS, CDR2 YFSETQ. Trimming removed 0 bases from V and 8 bases from J, with 12 bases in between. Clones were read by immunoSEQ multiplex PCR, and TCRdb kept only the in-frame ones, dropping some. Here the sample spans 30,000 to 40,000 clones, roughly 67% being singletons. About this clone: No antigen is known for it.

This sequence originates from a human donor who received a COVID-19 vaccine. The chain combines TRBV5-1 with TRBJ2-1; no clear D gene. Sequenced here: CD4+ T cells from PBMCs cultured with SARS-CoV-2 spike peptides, sampled after COVID-19 vaccination. The CDR3 bases are TGCGCCAGCAGCTTGGGTGGGCCCGAGGATGAGCAGTTCTTC. This gives the protein CASSLGGPEDEQFF.